The 13 T cell receptor beta chains given below trace back to one sample, sequenced in a study of T cells after posttransplantation cyclophosphamide. Sequencing was performed with immunoSEQ multiplex PCR; in TCRdb, only in-frame clones are kept and a portion is missing. The repertoire consists of 30,000 to 50,000 clones, none detected only once. Sequencing was done on a sample of PBMCs. These receptors were obtained from a woman in her fifties or sixties in good health and a related stem cell transplant donor.

This clone was counted ten times or more. The chain has TRBV28 and TRBJ1-1; D remains ambiguous. Germline values: CDR1 MDHEN, CDR2 SYDVKM. Trimming stripped 9 bases from V and 0 bases from J, with 14 bases between. There are 14 residues in the CDR3. CDR3 sequence (DNA): TGTGCCAGTAGTCAGGCTACCCTGAACACTGAAGCTTTCTTT. This encodes CASSQATLNTEAFF.

This clone appeared many times. The chain employs TRBV25-1 and TRBJ1-2, with D unresolved. V lost 1 base, J lost 4 bases, and 4 bases lay in between. This CDR3 has 12 residues. Germline CDR1 reads MGHDK; CDR2 reads SYGVNS. This CDR3 reads CASSESIYGYTF. CDR3 bases: TGTGCCAGCAGTGAATCTATCTATGGCTACACCTTC.

This clone appeared a few times. The chain carries TRBV6-5 and TRBJ1-6, with D uncertain. This CDR3 has 13 amino acids. The V end lost 8 bases, the J end lost 0 bases, and 5 bases lay between the germline ends. The germline gives CDR1 MNHEY, CDR2 SVGAGI. In nucleotides, the CDR3 is TGTGCCAGCGGGAGCTCCTATAATTCACCCCTCCACTTT. This encodes CASGSSYNSPLHF.

This clone was seen repeatedly, ten times or more. The CDR3, as DNA: TGTGCCAGTAGTATCACTAGGAGGAGCCCTGAAGCTTTCTTT. Protein: CASSITRRSPEAFF. The chain joins TRBV19 to TRBJ1-1; D is unresolved. The CDR3 loop spans 14 amino acids. Germline V gene lookup returns CDR1 LNHDA and CDR2 SQIVND (reference sequence). Between the trimmed V and J ends, which lost 3 bases and 6 bases, there was a span of 14 bases.

This clone was seen ten or more times. The chain combines TRBV5-1 with TRBJ1-2; D might be TRBD1 (5 bases). V was cut by 4 bases and J by 5 bases, with 18 bases left in between. This CDR3 contains 15 residues. Germline lookup yields CDR1 SGHRS and CDR2 YFSETQ. The CDR3 spells CASSNTGGGTYGYTF. The CDR3 nucleotides read TGCGCCAGCAGCAATACAGGTGGCGGGACTTATGGCTACACCTTC.

The chain links TRBV27 to TRBJ1-6, with TRBD1 matching over 9 bases. In germline, CDR1 is MNHEY, CDR2 SMNVEV (reference sequence). The CDR3 length is 16 residues. V lost 1 base and J lost 9; bases outside the gene matches: 7. The CDR3 region has the DNA TGTGCCAGCAGTTTATACGGCGGGACAGGGAGTTCACCCCTCCACTTT. Residues: CASSLYGGTGSSPLHF.

This clone was seen ten or more times. The chain carries TRBV10-1 and TRBJ2-2; 7 bases are a match to TRBD1. The germline CDR1 and CDR2 sequences are WNHNN and SYGVQD (reference sequence). V dropped 6 bases and J dropped 6; count of bases not matched to a gene: 10. The CDR3 spans 15 residues. CDR3 amino acids: CASSATGYDAGELFF. CDR3 coding DNA: TGCGCCAGCAGCGCGACAGGGTACGACGCCGGGGAGCTGTTTTTT.

A remark on this clone: Being one base from a much bigger clone, this may be a read error. Here the CDR3 reads CASSLTGGGGGYGYTF. CDR3 nucleotide sequence: TGTGCCAGCAGCTTAACGGGGGGAGGGGGAGGCTATGGCTACACCTTC. The J gene is TRBJ1-2, the V gene TRBV7-3; maybe TRBD1 (6 bases). Germline CDR1 is SGHTA and CDR2 is FQGTGA. The CDR3 has 16 amino acids. Trimming removed 0 bases from V and 4 bases from J, with 15 bases in between.

In its sample, this clone was seen many times. The V call is TRBV7-3, the J call TRBJ2-3, with TRBD2 matching over 10 bases. Germline V lookup: CDR1 SGHTA, CDR2 FQGTGA. With V trimmed by 5 bases and J by 7 bases, 12 bases remained unmatched. CDR3 length equals 16 residues. The CDR3 sequence is CASSPGSGGAANTQYF. The DNA for the CDR3 is TGTGCCAGCAGCCCGGGCAGCGGGGGGGCCGCAAATACGCAGTATTTT.

This clone was counted between two and nine times. The V and J genes are TRBV21-1 and TRBJ2-4; the table's D call TRBD2 went unverified against the DNA. TRBV21-1 is a pseudogene segment. The CDR3 contains 21 residues. The CDR3 loop reads CASSNTQPPAALLLAKNIQYF. The CDR3 DNA sequence: TGTGCCAGCAGCAACACCCAACCCCCCGCGGCACTCTTACTAGCCAAAAACATTCAGTACTTC.

The J gene is TRBJ1-2, the V gene TRBV29-1; D not certain. The germline V gene encodes CDR1 SQVTM and CDR2 ANQGSEA. The CDR3 is 13 amino acids. Trimming shortened V by 3 bases and J by 4 bases, and 12 bases separated the two germline ends. The CDR3 sequence: CSVEREGLYGYTF. The CDR3 DNA sequence: TGCAGCGTTGAGAGGGAAGGGCTCTATGGCTACACCTTC.

This clone was detected many times. The chain joins TRBV27 to TRBJ2-3; D not certain. V was pared by 3 bases and J by 1 base, with 14 bases between. Germline values: CDR1 MNHEY, CDR2 SMNVEV (reference sequence). The CDR3 consists of 16 residues. CDR3 protein: CASSLIGQVGTDTQYF. CDR3 bases: TGTGCCAGCAGTTTGATAGGTCAGGTAGGCACAGATACGCAGTATTTT.

CDR3 nucleotide sequence: TGTGCCAGCAGCCCGCGGGTCAGGACAGTCGCCTCCGGGGAGCTGTTTTTT. This encodes CASSPRVRTVASGELFF. The V gene is TRBV7-9, the J gene TRBJ2-2; weak D call: TRBD1 (6 bases). Trimming left V 5 bases short and J 6 bases short, with 22 bases between. Germline V gene data show CDR1 as SEHNR and CDR2 as FQNEAQ (reference sequence). This CDR3 region has 17 residues.